These T cell receptor beta chains were read from a single sample in a study of blood T cell repertoires in COVID-19. The data were produced by immunoSEQ multiplex PCR, yet TCRdb's version contains in-frame clones alone and is incomplete. The repertoire holds hundreds of thousands of clones, with around 89% as singletons. The specimen sequenced was PBMCs or T cells enriched from blood (not recorded which). These receptors were collected from a young man who had recovered from COVID-19. The CDR3 runs from the conserved cysteine through the conserved F or W. The D gene is left open where the match is weak. Part of the rows lack a size; the others show once, few, many or a class for expanded clones.

abundance,d_gene,v_gene,j_gene,CDR3nt,CDR3aa
NA,TRBD1,TRBV6-5,TRBJ1-4,TGTGCCACCAGCAGGGGGGCAACTAATGAAAAACTGTTTTTT,CATSRGATNEKLFF
NA,NA,TRBV11-2,TRBJ2-2,TGTGCCAGCAGCTCATATTCACAGGGTGGAACCGGGGAGCTGTTTTTT,CASSSYSQGGTGELFF
NA,TRBD2,TRBV5-1,TRBJ2-1,TGCGCCAGCAGCTTAAAAATAGCGGGAGTTGATGAGCAGTTCTTC,CASSLKIAGVDEQFF
NA,TRBD1,TRBV5-1,TRBJ1-4,TGCGCCAGCAGCCAGGGGGACAGTTATGAAAAACTGTTTTTT,CASSQGDSYEKLFF
NA,NA,TRBV6-5,TRBJ1-3,TGTGCCAGCAGTTACTCGAGAGGGCTCTCTGGAAACACCATATATTTT,CASSYSRGLSGNTIYF
NA,TRBD1,TRBV7-2,TRBJ1-5,TGTGCCAGCACCGAGACAGGGAATGGGGGTAATCAGCCCCAGCATTTT,CASTETGNGGNQPQHF
NA,TRBD1,TRBV10-3,TRBJ1-1,TGTGCCATCAGTGCCGGGGACAGCCCTGAAGCTTTCTTT,CAISAGDSPEAFF
many,TRBD2,TRBV2,TRBJ2-5,TGTGCCAGCATAGGGCTAGCGGGGGCTTACCAAGAGACCCAGTACTTC,CASIGLAGAYQETQYF
NA,NA,TRBV6-5,TRBJ2-1,TGTGCCAGCAGTTCCCCCAGTAGCGGGACAGATGAGCAGTTCTTC,CASSSPSSGTDEQFF
NA,NA,TRBV9,TRBJ1-3,TGTGCCAGCAGCGTAGCGGGGGGCGCCCACTCTGGAAACACCATATATTTT,CASSVAGGAHSGNTIYF
NA,NA,TRBV6-1,TRBJ1-1,TGTGCCAGCAGTGAAGTTCACAGGGCCGCAGATGCTTTCTTT,CASSEVHRAADAFF
NA,TRBD2,TRBV6-5,TRBJ2-5,TGTGCCAGCAGTAAAAGCGGGGGGGCTTGGGAGACCCAGTACTTC,CASSKSGGAWETQYF
NA,NA,TRBV6-1,TRBJ2-5,TGTGCCAGCAGTGAAGCGGCGGAGTTGGAGACCCAGTACTTC,CASSEAAELETQYF
NA,TRBD2,TRBV11-1,TRBJ2-1,TGTGCCAGCAGCTCTCCGGGACTAGCGGTCGATGAGCAGTTCTTC,CASSSPGLAVDEQFF
once,NA,TRBV27,TRBJ2-5,TGTGCCAGCAGTAAGAACAGGGTAGTACAAGAGACCCAGTACTTC,CASSKNRVVQETQYF
NA,NA,TRBV2,TRBJ1-1,TGTGCCAGCAGTAGCGGCAGGATGAACACTGAAGCTTTCTTT,CASSSGRMNTEAFF
NA,NA,TRBV4-2,TRBJ1-1,TGTGCCAGCAGCCAGGGGGGAGCCGTGAACACTGAAGCTTTCTTT,CASSQGGAVNTEAFF
once,TRBD2,TRBV7-3,TRBJ2-3,TGTGCCAGCAGCTTAAGGGCGGGAGACACCACAGATACGCAGTATTTT,CASSLRAGDTTDTQYF
NA,TRBD2,TRBV29-1,TRBJ2-7,TGCAGCGTTGCTAAAACGGGAGGGCCATTGGAGCAGTACTTC,CSVAKTGGPLEQYF
NA,NA,TRBV7-9,TRBJ1-1,TGTGCCAGCAGCTTAGCTACGGGGTGGTTTGAAGCTTTCTTT,CASSLATGWFEAFF
once,NA,TRBV7-9,TRBJ2-1,TGTGCCAGCGGTATAGACAATGAGCAGTTCTTC,CASGIDNEQFF
NA,NA,TRBV27,TRBJ1-1,TGTGCCAGCAGTACCCACAGGGTTTCGAGGGCTGAAGCTTTCTTT,CASSTHRVSRAEAFF
NA,TRBD1,TRBV15,TRBJ1-5,TGTGCCACCAGCGAGGGGGCAGGGCAGCCCCAGCATTTT,CATSEGAGQPQHF
NA,NA,TRBV18,TRBJ1-1,TGTGCCAGCTCACCAGACAGTTCGAACACTGAAGCTTTCTTT,CASSPDSSNTEAFF
once,TRBD2,TRBV5-1,TRBJ2-7,TGCGCCAGCAGCACACCGGGACTAGCGGCCTACGAGCAGTACTTC,CASSTPGLAAYEQYF
once,TRBD1,TRBV5-1,TRBJ1-3,TGCGCCAGCAGCTTGGACACAGGGGTTGGAAACACCATATATTTT,CASSLDTGVGNTIYF
NA,TRBD1,TRBV28,TRBJ1-5,TGTGCCAGCAGGCCAAGGACAGGGGGCTTTCAGCCCCAGCATTTT,CASRPRTGGFQPQHF